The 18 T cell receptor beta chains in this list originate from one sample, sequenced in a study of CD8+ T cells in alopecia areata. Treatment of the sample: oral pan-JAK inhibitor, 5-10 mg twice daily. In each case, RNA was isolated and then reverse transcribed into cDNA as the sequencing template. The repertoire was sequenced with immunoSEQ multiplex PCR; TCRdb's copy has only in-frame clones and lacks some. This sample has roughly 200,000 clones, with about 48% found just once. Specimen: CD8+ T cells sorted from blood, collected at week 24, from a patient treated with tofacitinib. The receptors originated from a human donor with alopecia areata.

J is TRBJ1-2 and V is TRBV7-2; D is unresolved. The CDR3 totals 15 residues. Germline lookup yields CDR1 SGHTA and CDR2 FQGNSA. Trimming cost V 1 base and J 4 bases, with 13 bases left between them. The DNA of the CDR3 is TGTGCCAGCAGCTTAGGGGCAGGATTATCCTATGGCTACACCTTC. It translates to CASSLGAGLSYGYTF.

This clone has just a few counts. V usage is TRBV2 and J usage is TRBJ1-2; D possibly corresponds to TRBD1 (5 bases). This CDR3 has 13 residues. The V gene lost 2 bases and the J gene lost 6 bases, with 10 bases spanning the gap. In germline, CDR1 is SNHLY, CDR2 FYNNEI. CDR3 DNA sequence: TGTGCCAGCAGTGAATTGCAGGGAAATGGCTACACCTTC. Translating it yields CASSELQGNGYTF.

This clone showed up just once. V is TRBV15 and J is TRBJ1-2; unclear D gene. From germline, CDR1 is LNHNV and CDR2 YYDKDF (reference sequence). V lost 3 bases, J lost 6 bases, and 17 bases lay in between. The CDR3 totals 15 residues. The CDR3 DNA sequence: TGTGCCACCAGCAGCGACCTACCTCAGGCGGATGGCTACACCTTC. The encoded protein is CATSSDLPQADGYTF.

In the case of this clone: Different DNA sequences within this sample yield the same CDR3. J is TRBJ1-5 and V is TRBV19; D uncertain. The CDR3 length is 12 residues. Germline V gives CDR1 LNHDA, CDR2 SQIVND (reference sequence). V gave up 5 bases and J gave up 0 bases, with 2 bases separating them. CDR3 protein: CASSLSNQPQHF. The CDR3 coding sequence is TGTGCCAGTAGTCTTAGCAATCAGCCCCAGCATTTT.

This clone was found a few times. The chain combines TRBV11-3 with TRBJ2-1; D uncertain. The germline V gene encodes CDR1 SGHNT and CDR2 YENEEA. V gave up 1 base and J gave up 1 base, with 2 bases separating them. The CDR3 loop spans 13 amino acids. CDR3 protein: CASSLGSYNEQFF. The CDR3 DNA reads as TGTGCCAGCAGCTTAGGATCCTACAATGAGCAGTTCTTC.

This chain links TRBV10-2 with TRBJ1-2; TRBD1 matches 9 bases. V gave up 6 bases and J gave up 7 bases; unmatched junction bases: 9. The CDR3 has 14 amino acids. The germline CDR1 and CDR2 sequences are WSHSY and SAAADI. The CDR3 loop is CASRAGTGNLGYTF. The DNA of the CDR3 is TGCGCCAGCAGGGCCGGGACAGGGAATCTTGGCTACACCTTC.

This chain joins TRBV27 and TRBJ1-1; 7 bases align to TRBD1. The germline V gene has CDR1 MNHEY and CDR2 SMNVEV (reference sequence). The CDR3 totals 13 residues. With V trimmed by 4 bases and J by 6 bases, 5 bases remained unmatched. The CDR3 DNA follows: TGTGCCAGCAGTTCCCTAGGGACAGCTGAAGCTTTCTTT. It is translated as CASSSLGTAEAFF.

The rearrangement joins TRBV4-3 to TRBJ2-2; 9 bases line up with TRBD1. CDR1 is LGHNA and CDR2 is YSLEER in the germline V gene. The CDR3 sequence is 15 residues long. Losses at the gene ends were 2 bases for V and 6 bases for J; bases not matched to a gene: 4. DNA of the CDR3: TGCGCCAGCAGCCAAACAGGGGGCAGCGCCGGGGAGCTGTTTTTT. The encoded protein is CASSQTGGSAGELFF.

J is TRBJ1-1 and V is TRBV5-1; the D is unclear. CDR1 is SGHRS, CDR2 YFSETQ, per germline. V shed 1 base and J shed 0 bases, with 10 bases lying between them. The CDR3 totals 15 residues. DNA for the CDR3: TGCGCCAGCAGCTTGCGAACCCAAATGAACACTGAAGCTTTCTTT. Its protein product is CASSLRTQMNTEAFF.

CDR3 loop: CASSPTPIHNQPQHF. Here the CDR3 DNA reads TGTGCCAGCTCCCCCACCCCCATCCACAATCAGCCCCAGCATTTT. The V call is TRBV6-5, the J call TRBJ1-5; D is unclear. V shed 8 bases and J shed 3 bases, with 17 bases lying between them. Germline V gene data show CDR1 as MNHEY and CDR2 as SVGAGI. The CDR3 length is 15 residues.

CDR3: CASSQQTGDEQYF. In DNA form, the CDR3 reads TGCGCCAGCAGCCAACAGACTGGGGACGAGCAGTACTTC. The V gene is TRBV4-3, the J gene TRBJ2-7; D is ambiguous. Germline lookup yields CDR1 LGHNA and CDR2 YSLEER. Deletions cut 2 bases from V and 5 bases from J, with 10 bases between. The CDR3 length is 13 residues.

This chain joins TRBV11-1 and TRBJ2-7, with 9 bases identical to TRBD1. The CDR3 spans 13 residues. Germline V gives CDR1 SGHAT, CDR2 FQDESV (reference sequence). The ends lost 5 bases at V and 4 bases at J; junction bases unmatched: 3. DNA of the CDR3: TGTGCCAGCAGCCCGGACAGGGGTTACGAGCAGTACTTC. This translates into CASSPDRGYEQYF.

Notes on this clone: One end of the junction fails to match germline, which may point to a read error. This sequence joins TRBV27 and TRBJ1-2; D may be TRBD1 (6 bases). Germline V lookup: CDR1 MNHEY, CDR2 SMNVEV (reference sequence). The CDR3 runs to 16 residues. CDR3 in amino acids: CASRSLSGDHNYGYAF. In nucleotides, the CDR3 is TGTGCCAGCAGATCTCTCTCAGGGGATCATAACTATGGCTACGCCTTC.

The CDR3 reads CASSHGSGGTGELFF. CDR3 nucleotide sequence: TGCGCCAGCAGCCACGGATCAGGGGGCACCGGGGAGCTGTTTTTT. The chain is built from TRBV4-3 and TRBJ2-2; 7 bases fit TRBD1. Germline loops: CDR1 LGHNA, CDR2 YSLEER. Unmatched junction bases numbered 5, after V lost 3 bases and J lost 4 bases. This CDR3 is 15 amino acids long.

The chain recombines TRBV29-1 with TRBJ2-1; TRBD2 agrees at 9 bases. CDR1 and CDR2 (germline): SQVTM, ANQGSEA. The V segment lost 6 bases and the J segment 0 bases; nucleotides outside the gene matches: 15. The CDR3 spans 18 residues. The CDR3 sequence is CSVTPSGVTLSSYNEQFF. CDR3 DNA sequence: TGCAGCGTGACGCCTAGCGGGGTGACCCTAAGCTCCTACAATGAGCAGTTCTTC.

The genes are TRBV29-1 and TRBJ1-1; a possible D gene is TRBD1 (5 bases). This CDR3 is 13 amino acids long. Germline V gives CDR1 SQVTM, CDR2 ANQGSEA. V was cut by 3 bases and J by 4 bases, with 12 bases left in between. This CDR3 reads CSVELEGVTEAFF. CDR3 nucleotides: TGCAGCGTTGAGTTGGAAGGGGTCACTGAAGCTTTCTTT.

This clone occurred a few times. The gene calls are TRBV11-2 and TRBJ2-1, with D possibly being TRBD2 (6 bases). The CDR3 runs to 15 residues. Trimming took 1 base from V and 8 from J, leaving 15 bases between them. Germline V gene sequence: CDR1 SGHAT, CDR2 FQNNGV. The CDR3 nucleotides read TGTGCCAGCAGCTTAGTCGGTCGGGACTCGGATGAGCAGTTCTTC. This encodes CASSLVGRDSDEQFF. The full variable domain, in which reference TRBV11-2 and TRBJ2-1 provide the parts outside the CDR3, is EAGVAQSPRYKIIEKRQSVAFWCNPISGHATLYWYQQILGQGPKLLIQFQNNGVVDDSQLPKDRFSAERLKGVDSTLKIQPAKLEDSAVYLCASSLVGRDSDEQFFGPGTRLTVL.

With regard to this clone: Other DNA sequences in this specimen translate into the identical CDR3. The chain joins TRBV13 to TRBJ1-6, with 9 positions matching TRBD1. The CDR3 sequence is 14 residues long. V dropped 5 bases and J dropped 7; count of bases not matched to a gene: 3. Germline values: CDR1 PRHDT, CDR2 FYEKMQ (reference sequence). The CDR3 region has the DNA TGTGCCAGCAGCCCCGACAGGGGGAATTCACCCCTCCACTTT. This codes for CASSPDRGNSPLHF.